These 2 T cell receptor beta chains originate from one sample sequenced in a study of cytomegalovirus exposure and HLA in healthy donors (dated 2017 in TCRdb). Receptor amplification or capture employed the immunoSEQ multiplex PCR assay. The multiplex PCR relied on a mix of 60 forward primers for TCR Vbeta segments and 13 reverse primers for TCR Jbeta segments. TCRdb took over this immuneACCESS table, retaining in-frame rearrangements with V and J assigned. Such tables are incomplete; in checked studies, under half of the missing clones stem from an unresolved V gene, and the remainder is unexplained. Here the sample has approximately 150,000 clones; 9.4% occur a single time. The ten largest clonotypes hold around 1.9% of the sample. Sequenced sample: PBMCs. The receptor source for this set is a male donor in good health and CMV-seronegative.

This clone was detected a few times. This sequence joins TRBV11-2 and TRBJ2-2, with D uncertain. CDR3 size: 15 residues. V shed 5 bases and J shed 6 bases, with 16 bases lying between them. Germline V gene sequence: CDR1 SGHAT, CDR2 FQNNGV. CDR3 sequence: CASSLHSSLSGELFF. For the CDR3, the DNA is TGTGCCAGCAGCCTACACAGTTCCCTTTCCGGGGAGCTGTTTTTT.

This clone was seen only a few times. The chain links TRBV4-1 to TRBJ2-7; 10 bases are a match to TRBD1. V lost 1 base and J lost 2; bases outside the gene matches: 2. The germline CDR1 and CDR2 sequences are MGHRA and YSYEKL. This CDR3 contains 15 residues. CDR3 loop: CASSQGTGGTYEQYF. The CDR3 DNA is TGCGCCAGCAGCCAAGGGACAGGGGGAACCTACGAGCAGTACTTC.